The 19 T cell receptor beta chains presented below share a single source sample, sequenced in a study of metastatic and nonmetastatic thyroid tumors. TCRdb reprocessed the PCR reads via MiXCR. The sample shows 21,000 or so clones, approximately 11% of them seen only once. Before thyroid surgery, none of the patients had received any treatment. Input material: blood. The receptors here all came from a female donor with papillary thyroid cancer or a benign thyroid nodule (not recorded which). Some clones in this sample may be carry-over from other donors' samples.

The chain joins TRBV7-2 to TRBJ2-7, with D possibly TRBD1 on 6 matching bases. This CDR3 spans 13 amino acids. Trimming cost V 3 bases and J 4 bases, with 10 bases left between them. Germline-derived CDR1 and CDR2 are SGHTA and FQGNSA. The CDR3: CASSFYREYEQYF. As DNA, the CDR3 is TGTGCCAGCAGCTTTTACAGGGAATACGAGCAGTACTTC. Filled out from reference TRBV7-2 and TRBJ2-7, the complete variable domain reads GAGVSQSPSNKVTEKGKDVELRCDPISGHTALYWYRQSLGQGLEFLIYFQGNSAPDKSGLPSDRFSAERTGGSVSTLTIQRTQQEDSAVYLCASSFYREYEQYFGPGTRLTVT.

This clone occurred many times. The chain is built from TRBV11-1 and TRBJ2-2; weak D call: TRBD2 (5 bases). The CDR3 is 18 residues long. V was cut by 1 base and J by 6 bases, with 21 bases left in between. The germline CDR1 and CDR2 sequences are SGHAT and FQDESV (reference sequence). The CDR3 here is CASSLEGGPQPGPGELFF. CDR3 in DNA: TGTGCCAGCAGCTTAGAGGGCGGGCCCCAACCTGGGCCCGGGGAGCTGTTTTTT. The complete variable domain, with remaining parts taken from reference TRBV11-1 and TRBJ2-2, reads EAEVAQSPRYKITEKSQAVAFWCDPISGHATLYWYRQILGQGPELLVQFQDESVVDDSQLPKDRFSAERLKGVDSTLKIQPAELGDSAMYLCASSLEGGPQPGPGELFFGEGSRLTVL.

With regard to this clone: Possible read error: a much larger clone is one base away. The chain combines TRBV20-1 with TRBJ1-5; 7 bases line up with TRBD1. The germline V gene has CDR1 DFQATT and CDR2 SNEGSKA (reference sequence). CDR3 size: 14 residues. This chain's CDR3 is CSATKGQNNQPRHF. CDR3 in DNA: TGCAGTGCAACTAAGGGACAGAACAATCAGCCCCGGCATTTT.

The table lists this clone with many counts. V is TRBV28 and J is TRBJ2-3, with 14 bases lining up with TRBD2. The V gene end was trimmed by 3 bases and the J gene end by 4 bases; junction bases not matched to a gene: 9. The V gene's germline CDR1 is MDHEN and CDR2 SYDVKM. The CDR3 loop spans 18 amino acids. CDR3 sequence (DNA): TGTGCCAGCAGTTTTTCCGGACTAGCGGGAGGTGGGTCAGATACGCAGTATTTT. It translates to CASSFSGLAGGGSDTQYF.

This chain connects TRBV11-2 to TRBJ2-1; D is possibly TRBD2 (6 bases). There are 15 residues in the CDR3. Trimming stripped 2 bases from V and 4 bases from J, with 12 bases between. Germline-derived CDR1 and CDR2 are SGHAT and FQNNGV. The CDR3 region is CASSLLSGVYNEQFF. The CDR3 DNA is TGTGCCAGCAGCTTACTGTCGGGAGTTTACAATGAGCAGTTCTTC.

The J gene is TRBJ2-5, the V gene TRBV20-1; tentative D call: TRBD1 (6 bases). The CDR3 totals 15 residues. The V end was cut by 4 bases, the J end by 5 bases, with 20 bases between. Per germline, CDR1 DFQATT and CDR2 SNEGSKA (reference sequence). The CDR3 spells CSATPLTGIRETQYF. CDR3 nucleotides: TGCAGTGCTACTCCACTTACAGGGATTCGGGAGACCCAGTACTTC.

This clone was recorded many times. The rearrangement joins TRBV3-1 to TRBJ1-6, with D perhaps matching TRBD1 (6 bases). This CDR3 has 14 residues. Deletions cut 4 bases from V and 7 bases from J, with 11 bases between. Germline V lookup: CDR1 LGHDT, CDR2 YNNKEL (reference sequence). CDR3 DNA: TGTGCCAGCAGCCGGGGGCAGGGAAATTCACCCCTCCACTTT. Protein product: CASSRGQGNSPLHF.

Many counts were recorded for this clone. V and J are TRBV7-9 and TRBJ2-1; no definite D call. CDR1 is SEHNR and CDR2 is FQNEAQ in the germline V gene (reference sequence). V shed 10 bases and J shed 3 bases, with 19 bases lying between them. CDR3 length: 15 amino acids. The CDR3 reads CATSTGGLDYNEQFF. In DNA form, the CDR3 reads TGTGCCACCTCTACTGGCGGCCTTGACTACAATGAGCAGTTCTTC.

This clone counts as medium-sized. The rearrangement joins TRBV11-2 to TRBJ2-1; 9 bases are a match to TRBD2. Per the germline V gene, CDR1 is SGHAT and CDR2 is FQNNGV. After removal of 5 bases from V and 3 bases from J, the junction contained 8 bases not matched to a gene. The CDR3 contains 16 residues. Written as DNA, the CDR3 is TGTGCCAGCAGCAATGCCGGGACTAGCTACTACAATGAGCAGTTCTTC. Translating gives CASSNAGTSYYNEQFF.

This clone showed up many times. The V gene is TRBV7-8, the J gene TRBJ2-3, with D possibly called TRBD1 or TRBD2 (5 bases each). This CDR3 spans 15 amino acids. The germline V and J ends were trimmed by 1 base and 3 bases, with 11 bases remaining between them. Germline CDR1 SGHVS, CDR2 FQNEAQ. The CDR3 here is CASSLVVGPTDTQYF. Written as DNA, the CDR3 is TGTGCCAGCAGCTTAGTCGTGGGACCGACAGATACGCAGTATTTT.

This clone was found many times. The V call is TRBV19, the J call TRBJ2-3, with 12 positions matching TRBD2. Germline CDR1 reads LNHDA; CDR2 reads SQIVND (reference sequence). This CDR3 has 16 residues. V gave up 1 base and J gave up 5 bases; unmatched junction bases: 4. CDR3 in amino acids: CASSIVSSGRGDTQYF. For the CDR3, the DNA is TGTGCCAGTAGTATAGTGTCTAGCGGGAGGGGAGATACGCAGTATTTT.

This clone appeared a single time. This sequence may be a read error, since a much larger clone differs from it by one base. The gene calls are TRBV29-1 and TRBJ2-5; D may be TRBD1 or TRBD2 (7 bases each). The CDR3 has 13 residues. CDR1 and CDR2 from the germline V gene are SQVTM and ANQGSEA. In DNA form, the CDR3 reads TGCAGCGTTGCCAGGGGGGGGCAAGAGACCCAGAACTTC. It specifies CSVARGGQETQNF.

As for this clone: Other nucleotide sequences in the sample specify the same CDR3. This chain links TRBV5-6 with TRBJ2-4; 9 bases are shared with TRBD1. The CDR3 is 14 amino acids. J was trimmed by 7 bases and V by 5 bases; bases with no gene match: 7. The germline gives CDR1 SGHDT, CDR2 YYEEEE. For the CDR3, the DNA is TGTGCCAGCAGTTTGTCTGGACAGGGGAACATTCAGTACTTC. Its translation is CASSLSGQGNIQYF.

This clone is a singleton in its sample. A much larger clone lies one base from this, so it may be a read error. The rearrangement uses TRBV5-1 and TRBJ2-3; the match to TRBD2 covers 8 bases. This CDR3 comprises 14 residues. Germline values: CDR1 SGHRS, CDR2 YFSETQ. The CDR3 reads CSSTTSGSTDTQYF. The DNA of the CDR3 is TGCTCCAGCACAACTAGCGGTAGCACAGATACGCAGTATTTT. Drawing the rest from reference TRBV5-1 and TRBJ2-3, the complete variable domain is KAGVTQTPRYLIKTRGQQVTLSCSPISGHRSVSWYQQTPGQGLQFLFEYFSETQRNKGNFPGRFSGRQFSNSRSEMNVSTLELGDSALYLCSSTTSGSTDTQYFGPGTRLTVL.

This clone was recorded a few times. CDR3 sequence: CASGLSLTIGRNNEQFF. CDR3 coding DNA: TGTGCTAGTGGTTTGTCCCTGACTATCGGGAGGAACAATGAGCAGTTCTTC. The chain uses TRBV12-5 and TRBJ2-1; 7 bases fit TRBD2. This CDR3 is built from 17 residues. Germline V gene sequence: CDR1 LGHNT, CDR2 FRNRAP. The V and J ends lost 2 bases and 5 bases, in that order; junction bases with no gene match: 12. Using reference TRBV12-5 and TRBJ2-1 for the parts outside the CDR3, the full variable domain is DARVTQTPRHKVTEMGQEVTMRCQPILGHNTVFWYRQTMMQGLELLAYFRNRAPLDDSGMPKDRFSAEMPDATLATLKIQPSEPRDSAVYFCASGLSLTIGRNNEQFFGPGTRLTVL.

There are many counts of this clone. Written as DNA, the CDR3 is TGTGCCAGCAGCCTATTAGCGGGAGGGGTCGATACGCAGTATTTT. Its protein product is CASSLLAGGVDTQYF. The V and J genes are TRBV7-3 and TRBJ2-3, with 11 bases fitting TRBD2. The CDR3 spans 15 residues. Germline CDR1 SGHTA, CDR2 FQGTGA. V lost 5 bases to trimming and J lost 6 bases; unmatched junction nucleotides: 7. Together with reference TRBV7-3 and TRBJ2-3, the CDR3 gives the full variable domain: GAGVSQTPSNKVTEKGKYVELRCDPISGHTALYWYRQSLGQGPEFLIYFQGTGAADDSGLPNDRFFAVRPEGSVSTLKIQRTERGDSAVYLCASSLLAGGVDTQYFGPGTRLTVL.

This clone was seen many times. At one end, the junction sequence differs from germline, possibly due to a read error. CDR3 loop: CATSREYSSVEGGF. The CDR3 nucleotides are TGTGCCACCAGCAGAGAATATTCATCAGTTGAAGGAGGGTTC. The genes are TRBV15 and TRBJ2-7; weak D call: TRBD2 (6 bases). Looked up from germline, CDR1 is LNHNV and CDR2 is YYDKDF (reference sequence). The CDR3 totals 14 residues.

This clone was counted at least ten times. The V gene is TRBV9, the J gene TRBJ2-2; D is unclear. CDR1 is SGDLS and CDR2 is YYNGEE in the germline V gene. V was clipped by 4 bases and J by 0 bases, with 13 bases between them. This CDR3 is built from 16 residues. The CDR3 region has the DNA TGTGCCAGCAGCTCTTCCGGACGGGCGAACACCGGGGAGCTGTTTTTT. Translation: CASSSSGRANTGELFF.

Remarks on this clone: A much larger clone lies a single base off, so this may be a read error. This is likely a read error, given that the CDR3 carries no conserved phenylalanine or tryptophan at its end. This chain uses TRBV9 with TRBJ2-7, with TRBD2 identical over 9 bases. Germline CDR1 SGDLS, CDR2 YYNGEE. The CDR3 runs 16 residues. The V segment lost 4 bases and the J segment 5 bases; nucleotides outside the gene matches: 13. This CDR3 reads CASSILDSGSFNEQYL. The CDR3 DNA reads TGTGCCAGCAGCATACTAGATAGCGGGAGTTTCAACGAGCAGTACTTA.